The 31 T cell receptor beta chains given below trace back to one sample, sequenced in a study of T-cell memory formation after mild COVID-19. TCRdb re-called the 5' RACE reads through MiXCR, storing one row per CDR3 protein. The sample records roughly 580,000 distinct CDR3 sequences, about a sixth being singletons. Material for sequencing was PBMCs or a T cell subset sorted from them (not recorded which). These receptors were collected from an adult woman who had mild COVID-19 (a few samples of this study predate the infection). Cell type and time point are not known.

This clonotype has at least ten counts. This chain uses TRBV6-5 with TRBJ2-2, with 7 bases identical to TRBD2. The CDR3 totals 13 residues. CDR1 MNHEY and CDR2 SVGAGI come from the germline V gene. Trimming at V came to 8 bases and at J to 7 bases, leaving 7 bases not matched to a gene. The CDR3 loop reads CASAGRGFGELFF. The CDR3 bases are TGTGCCAGCGCCGGGCGGGGGTTCGGGGAGCTGTTTTTT.

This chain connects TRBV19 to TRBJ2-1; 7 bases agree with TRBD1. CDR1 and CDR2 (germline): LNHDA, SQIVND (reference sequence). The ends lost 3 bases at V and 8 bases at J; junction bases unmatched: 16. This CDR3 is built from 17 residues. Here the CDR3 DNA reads TGTGCCAGTAGTATGCGACCTCGACAGGGCCCTAACCATGAGCAGTTCTTC. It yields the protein CASSMRPRQGPNHEQFF.

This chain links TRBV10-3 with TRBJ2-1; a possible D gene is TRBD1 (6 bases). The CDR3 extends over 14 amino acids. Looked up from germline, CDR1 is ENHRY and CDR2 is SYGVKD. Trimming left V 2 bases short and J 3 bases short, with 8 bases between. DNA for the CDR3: TGTGCCATCAGTGAGCCACAGGGCTACAATGAGCAGTTCTTC. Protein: CAISEPQGYNEQFF.

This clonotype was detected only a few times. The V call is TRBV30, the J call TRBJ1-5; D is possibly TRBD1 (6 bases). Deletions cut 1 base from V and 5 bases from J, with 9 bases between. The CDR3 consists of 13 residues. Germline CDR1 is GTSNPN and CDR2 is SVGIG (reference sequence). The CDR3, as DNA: TGTGCCTGGAGTGGGACAGCCCATCAGCCCCAGCATTTT. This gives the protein CAWSGTAHQPQHF.

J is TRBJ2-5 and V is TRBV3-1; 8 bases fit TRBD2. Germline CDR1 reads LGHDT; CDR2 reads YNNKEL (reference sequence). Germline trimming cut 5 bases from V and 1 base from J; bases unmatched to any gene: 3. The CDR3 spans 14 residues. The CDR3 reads CASSRSGGQETQYF. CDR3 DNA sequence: TGTGCCAGCAGCAGAAGCGGGGGCCAAGAGACCCAGTACTTC.

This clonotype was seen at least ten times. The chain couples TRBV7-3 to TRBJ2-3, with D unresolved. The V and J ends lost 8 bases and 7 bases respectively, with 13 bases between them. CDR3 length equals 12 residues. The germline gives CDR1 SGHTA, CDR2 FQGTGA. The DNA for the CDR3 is TGTGCCAGCGGAGAGCACACGAATACGCAGTATTTT. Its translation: CASGEHTNTQYF.

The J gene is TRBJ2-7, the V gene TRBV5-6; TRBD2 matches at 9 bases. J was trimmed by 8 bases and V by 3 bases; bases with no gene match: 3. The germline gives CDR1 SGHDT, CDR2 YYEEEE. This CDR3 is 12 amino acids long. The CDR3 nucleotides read TGTGCCAGCAGCTCTAGCGGGGACCAGCAGTACTTC. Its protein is CASSSSGDQQYF.

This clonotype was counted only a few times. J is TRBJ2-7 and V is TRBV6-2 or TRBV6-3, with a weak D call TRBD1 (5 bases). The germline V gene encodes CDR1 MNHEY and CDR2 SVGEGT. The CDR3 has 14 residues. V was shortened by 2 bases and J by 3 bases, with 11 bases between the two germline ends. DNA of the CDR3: TGTGCCAGCAGTTACATAGACAGAGACTACGAGCAGTACTTC. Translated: CASSYIDRDYEQYF.

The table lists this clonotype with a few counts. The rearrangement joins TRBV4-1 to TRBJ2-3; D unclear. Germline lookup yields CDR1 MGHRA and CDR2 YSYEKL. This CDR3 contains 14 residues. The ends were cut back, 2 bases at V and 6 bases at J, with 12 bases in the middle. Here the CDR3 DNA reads TGCGCCAGCAGCCAAATACTTCTTTCGGATACGCAGTATTTT. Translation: CASSQILLSDTQYF.

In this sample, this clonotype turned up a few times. In DNA, the CDR3 is TGTGCCAGTAGGAGTAGGGGGACAGCCTACGAGCAGTACTTC. Protein product: CASRSRGTAYEQYF. The chain links TRBV19 to TRBJ2-7; 7 nucleotides match TRBD1. J gave up 2 bases and V 6 bases, and 7 bases lay outside the gene matches. The CDR3 has 14 amino acids. Germline-derived CDR1 and CDR2 are LNHDA and SQIVND (reference sequence).

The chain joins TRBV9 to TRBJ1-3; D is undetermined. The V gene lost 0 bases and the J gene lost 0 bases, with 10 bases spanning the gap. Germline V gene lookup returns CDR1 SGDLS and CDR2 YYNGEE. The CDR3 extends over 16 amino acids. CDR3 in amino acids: CASSVGSGYSGNTIYF. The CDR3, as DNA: TGTGCCAGCAGCGTAGGAAGCGGCTACTCTGGAAACACCATATATTTT.

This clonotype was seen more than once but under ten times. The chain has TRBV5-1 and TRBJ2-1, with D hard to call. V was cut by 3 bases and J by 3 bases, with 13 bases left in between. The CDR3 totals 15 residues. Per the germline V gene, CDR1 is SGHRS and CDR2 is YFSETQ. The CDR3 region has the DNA TGCGCCAGCAGCTATGAACTCGTGGGCTACAATGAGCAGTTCTTC. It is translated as CASSYELVGYNEQFF. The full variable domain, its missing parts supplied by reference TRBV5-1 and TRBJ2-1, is KAGVTQTPRYLIKTRGQQVTLSCSPISGHRSVSWYQQTPGQGLQFLFEYFSETQRNKGNFPGRFSGRQFSNSRSEMNVSTLELGDSALYLCASSYELVGYNEQFFGPGTRLTVL.

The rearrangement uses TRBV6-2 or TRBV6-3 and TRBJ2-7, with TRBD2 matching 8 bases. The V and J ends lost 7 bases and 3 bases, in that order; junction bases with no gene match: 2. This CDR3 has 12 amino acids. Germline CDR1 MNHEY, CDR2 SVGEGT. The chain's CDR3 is CASTGRVYEQYF. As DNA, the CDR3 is TGTGCCAGCACCGGGAGGGTCTACGAGCAGTACTTC.

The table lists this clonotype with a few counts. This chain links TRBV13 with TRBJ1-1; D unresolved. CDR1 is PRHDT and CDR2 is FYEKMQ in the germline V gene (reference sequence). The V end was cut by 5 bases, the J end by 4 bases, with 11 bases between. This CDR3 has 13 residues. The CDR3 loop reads CASSAREVTEAFF. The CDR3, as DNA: TGTGCCAGCAGCGCTAGGGAGGTCACTGAAGCTTTCTTT.

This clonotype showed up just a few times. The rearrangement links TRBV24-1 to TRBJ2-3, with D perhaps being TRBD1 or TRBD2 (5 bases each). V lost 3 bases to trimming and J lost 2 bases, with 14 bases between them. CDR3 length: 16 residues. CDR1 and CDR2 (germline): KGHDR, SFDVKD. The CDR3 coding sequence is TGTGCCACCAGTGATCCGGGACCCCAATTCACAGATACGCAGTATTTT. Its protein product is CATSDPGPQFTDTQYF.

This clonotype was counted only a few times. This CDR3 is CSVGLAGVPLNQETQYF. The CDR3 bases are TGCAGCGTTGGACTAGCGGGGGTCCCCCTCAACCAAGAGACCCAGTACTTC. The rearrangement joins TRBV29-1 to TRBJ2-5, with 12 bases fitting TRBD2. The V segment lost 4 bases and the J segment 0 bases; nucleotides outside the gene matches: 9. This CDR3 spans 17 amino acids. CDR1 is SQVTM and CDR2 is ANQGSEA in the germline V gene.

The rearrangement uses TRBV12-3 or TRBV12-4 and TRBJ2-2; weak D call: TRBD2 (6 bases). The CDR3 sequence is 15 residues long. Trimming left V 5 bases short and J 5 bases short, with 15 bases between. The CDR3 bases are TGTGCCAGCAGTATCCGGGCGGGATTTACCGGGGAGCTGTTTTTT. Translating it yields CASSIRAGFTGELFF.

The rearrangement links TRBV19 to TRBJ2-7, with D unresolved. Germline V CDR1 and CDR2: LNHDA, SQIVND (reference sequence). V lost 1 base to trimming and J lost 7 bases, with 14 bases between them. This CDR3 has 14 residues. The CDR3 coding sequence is TGTGCCAGTAGTATAGCCCCAAACGCCTGGGAGCAGTACTTC. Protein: CASSIAPNAWEQYF.

As DNA, the CDR3 is TGTGCCAGCAGCGAGGGGACAATCTCTGGGGGCAACTATGGCTACACCTTC. Amino acid sequence: CASSEGTISGGNYGYTF. The chain is built from TRBV7-8 and TRBJ1-2; D is possibly TRBD1 (6 bases). Germline V gene data show CDR1 as SGHVS and CDR2 as FQNEAQ. The CDR3 length is 17 residues. V gave up 5 bases and J gave up 2 bases, with 21 bases separating them. The full variable domain, rest sourced from reference TRBV7-8 and TRBJ1-2, is GAGVSQSPRYKVAKRGQDVALRCDPISGHVSLFWYQQALGQGPEFLTYFQNEAQLDKSGLPSDRFFAERPEGSVSTLKIQRTQQEDSAVYLCASSEGTISGGNYGYTFGSGTRLTVV.

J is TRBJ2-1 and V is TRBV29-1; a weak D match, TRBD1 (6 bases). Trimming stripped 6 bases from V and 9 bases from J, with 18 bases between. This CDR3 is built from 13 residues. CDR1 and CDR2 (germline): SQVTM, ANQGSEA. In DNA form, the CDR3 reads TGCAGCGTCAATGATGACAGGCTAACTGAGCAGTTCTTC. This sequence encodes CSVNDDRLTEQFF.

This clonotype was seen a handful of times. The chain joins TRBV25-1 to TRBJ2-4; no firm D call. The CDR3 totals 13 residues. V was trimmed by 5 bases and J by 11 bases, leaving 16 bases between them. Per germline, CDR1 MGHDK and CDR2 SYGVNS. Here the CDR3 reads CASSLPRSSFQYF. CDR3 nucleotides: TGTGCCAGCAGTCTCCCCAGGTCTTCTTTTCAGTACTTC.

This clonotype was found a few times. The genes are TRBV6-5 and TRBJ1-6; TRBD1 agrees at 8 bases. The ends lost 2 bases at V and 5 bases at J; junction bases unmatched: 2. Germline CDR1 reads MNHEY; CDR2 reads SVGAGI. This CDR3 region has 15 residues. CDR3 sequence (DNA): TGTGCCAGCAGTTACCTGGGACAGGATAATTCACCCCTCCACTTT. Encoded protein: CASSYLGQDNSPLHF.

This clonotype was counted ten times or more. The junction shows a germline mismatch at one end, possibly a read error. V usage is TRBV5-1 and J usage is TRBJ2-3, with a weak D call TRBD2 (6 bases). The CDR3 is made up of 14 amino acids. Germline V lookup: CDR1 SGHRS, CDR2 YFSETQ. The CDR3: CASSLGGPTDTQYF. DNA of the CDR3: TGTGCCAGCAGCCTGGGGGGACCCACAGATACGCAGTATTTT.

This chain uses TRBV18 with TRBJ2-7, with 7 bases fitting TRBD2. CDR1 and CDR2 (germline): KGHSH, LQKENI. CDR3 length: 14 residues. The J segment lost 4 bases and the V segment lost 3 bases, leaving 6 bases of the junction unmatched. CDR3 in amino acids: CASSPSSGWYEQYF. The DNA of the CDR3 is TGTGCCAGCTCACCGTCTAGCGGTTGGTACGAGCAGTACTTC.

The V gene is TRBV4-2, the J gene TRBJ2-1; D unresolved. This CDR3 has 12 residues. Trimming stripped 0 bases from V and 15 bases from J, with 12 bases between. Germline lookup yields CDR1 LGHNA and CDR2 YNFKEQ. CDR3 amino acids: CASSQEGRSRFF. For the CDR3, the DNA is TGTGCCAGCAGCCAAGAAGGCCGATCTCGGTTCTTC.

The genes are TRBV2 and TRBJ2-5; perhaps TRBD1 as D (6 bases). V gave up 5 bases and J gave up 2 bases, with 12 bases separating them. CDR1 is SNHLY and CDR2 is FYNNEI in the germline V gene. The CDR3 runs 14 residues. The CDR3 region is CASSMPGDQETQYF. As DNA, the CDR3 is TGTGCCAGCAGTATGCCAGGGGATCAAGAGACCCAGTACTTC.

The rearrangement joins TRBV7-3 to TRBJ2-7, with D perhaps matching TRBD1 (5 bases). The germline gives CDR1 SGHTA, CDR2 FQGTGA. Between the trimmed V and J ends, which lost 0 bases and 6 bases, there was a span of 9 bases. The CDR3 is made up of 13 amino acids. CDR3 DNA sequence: TGTGCCAGCAGCTTAACGTTGCAGGGCGAGCAGTACTTC. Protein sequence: CASSLTLQGEQYF.

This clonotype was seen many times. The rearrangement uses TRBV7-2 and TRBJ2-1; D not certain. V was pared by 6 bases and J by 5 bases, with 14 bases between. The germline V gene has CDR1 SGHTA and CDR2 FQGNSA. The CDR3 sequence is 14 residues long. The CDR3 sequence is CASRARGSDNEQFF. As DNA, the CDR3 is TGTGCCAGCAGGGCGCGCGGCTCGGACAATGAGCAGTTCTTC.

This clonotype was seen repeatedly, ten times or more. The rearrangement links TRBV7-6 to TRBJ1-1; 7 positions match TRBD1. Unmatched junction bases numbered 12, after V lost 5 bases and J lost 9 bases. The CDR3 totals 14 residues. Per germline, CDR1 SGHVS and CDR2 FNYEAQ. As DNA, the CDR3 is TGTGCCAGCAGCCCCGACAGGGCGCGGAAGAAAGCTTTCTTT. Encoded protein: CASSPDRARKKAFF.

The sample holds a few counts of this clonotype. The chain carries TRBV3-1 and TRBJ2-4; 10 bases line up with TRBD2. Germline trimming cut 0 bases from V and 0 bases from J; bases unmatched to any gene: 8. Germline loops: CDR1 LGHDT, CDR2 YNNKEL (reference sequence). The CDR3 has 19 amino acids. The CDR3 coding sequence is TGTGCCAGCAGCCAAGAGTCTAGCGGGGGAGAAGTAGCCAAAAACATTCAGTACTTC. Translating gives CASSQESSGGEVAKNIQYF. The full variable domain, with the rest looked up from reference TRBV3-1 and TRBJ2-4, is DTAVSQTPKYLVTQMGNDKSIKCEQNLGHDTMYWYKQDSKKFLKIMFSYNNKELIINETVPNRFSPKSPDKAHLNLHINSLELGDSAVYFCASSQESSGGEVAKNIQYFGAGTRLSVL.

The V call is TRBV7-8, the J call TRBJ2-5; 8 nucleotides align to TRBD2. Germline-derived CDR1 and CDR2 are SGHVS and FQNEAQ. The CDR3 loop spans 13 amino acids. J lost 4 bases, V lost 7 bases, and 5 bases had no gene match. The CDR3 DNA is TGTGCCAGCACCACTAGCGGCGGAGAGACCCAGTACTTC. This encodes CASTTSGGETQYF.